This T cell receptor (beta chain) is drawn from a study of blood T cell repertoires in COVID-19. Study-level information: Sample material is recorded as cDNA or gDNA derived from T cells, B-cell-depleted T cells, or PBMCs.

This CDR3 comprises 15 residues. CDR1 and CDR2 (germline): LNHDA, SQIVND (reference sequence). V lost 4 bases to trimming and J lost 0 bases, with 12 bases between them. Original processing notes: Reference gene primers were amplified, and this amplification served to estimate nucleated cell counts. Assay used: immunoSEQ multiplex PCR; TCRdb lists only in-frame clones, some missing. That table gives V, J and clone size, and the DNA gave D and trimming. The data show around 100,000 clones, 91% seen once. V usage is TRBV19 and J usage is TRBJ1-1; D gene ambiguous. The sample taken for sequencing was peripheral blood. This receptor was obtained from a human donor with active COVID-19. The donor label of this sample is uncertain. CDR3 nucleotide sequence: TGTGCCAGTAGTAACGGAGGACTAATGAACACTGAAGCTTTCTTT. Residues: CASSNGGLMNTEAFF. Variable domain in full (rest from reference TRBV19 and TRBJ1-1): DGGITQSPKYLFRKEGQNVTLSCEQNLNHDAMYWYRQDPGQGLRLIYYSQIVNDFQKGDIAEGYSVSREKKESFPLTVTSAQKNPTAFYLCASSNGGLMNTEAFFGQGTRLTVV.